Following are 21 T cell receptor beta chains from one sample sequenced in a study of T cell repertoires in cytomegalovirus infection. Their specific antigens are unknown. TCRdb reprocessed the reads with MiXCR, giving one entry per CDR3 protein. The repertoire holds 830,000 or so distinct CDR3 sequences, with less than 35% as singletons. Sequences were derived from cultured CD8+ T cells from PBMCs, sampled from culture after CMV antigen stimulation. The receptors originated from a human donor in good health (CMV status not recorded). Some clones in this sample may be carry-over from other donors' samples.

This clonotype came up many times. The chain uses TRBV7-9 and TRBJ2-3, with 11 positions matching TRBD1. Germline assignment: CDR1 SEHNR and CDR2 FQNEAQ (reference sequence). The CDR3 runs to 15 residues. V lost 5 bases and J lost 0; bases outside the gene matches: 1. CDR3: CASSGDRGSTDTQYF. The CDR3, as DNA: TGTGCCAGCAGCGGGGACAGGGGGAGCACAGATACGCAGTATTTT.

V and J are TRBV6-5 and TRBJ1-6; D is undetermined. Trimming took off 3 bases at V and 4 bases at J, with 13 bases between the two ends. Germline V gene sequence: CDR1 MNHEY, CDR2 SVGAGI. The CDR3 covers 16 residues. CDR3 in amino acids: CASSYFSPGYNSPLHF. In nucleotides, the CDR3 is TGTGCCAGCAGTTATTTCTCCCCTGGGTATAATTCACCCCTCCACTTT.

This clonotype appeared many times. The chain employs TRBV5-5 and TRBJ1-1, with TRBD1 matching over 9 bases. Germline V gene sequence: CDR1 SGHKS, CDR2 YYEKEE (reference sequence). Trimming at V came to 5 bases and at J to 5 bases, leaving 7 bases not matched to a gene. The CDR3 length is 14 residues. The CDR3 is CASRSGQGRTEAFF. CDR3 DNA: TGTGCCAGCAGAAGTGGACAGGGGAGGACTGAAGCTTTCTTT.

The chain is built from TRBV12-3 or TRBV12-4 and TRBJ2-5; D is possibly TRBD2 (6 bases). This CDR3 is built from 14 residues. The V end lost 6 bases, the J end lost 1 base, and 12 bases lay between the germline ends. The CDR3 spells CASRSPGLQETQYF. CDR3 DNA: TGTGCCAGCAGGTCACCGGGACTCCAAGAGACCCAGTACTTC.

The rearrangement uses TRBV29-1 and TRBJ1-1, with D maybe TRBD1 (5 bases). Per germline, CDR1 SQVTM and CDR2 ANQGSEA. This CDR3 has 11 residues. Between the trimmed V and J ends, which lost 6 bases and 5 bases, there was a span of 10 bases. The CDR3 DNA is TGCAGCGTCGCAGGGTTTACTGAAGCTTTCTTT. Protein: CSVAGFTEAFF.

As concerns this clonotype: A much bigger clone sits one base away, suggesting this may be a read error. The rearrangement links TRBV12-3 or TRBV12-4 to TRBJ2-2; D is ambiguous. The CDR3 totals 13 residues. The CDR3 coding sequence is TGTGTCATAGAGCGTGGCGGCACCGGGGAGCTGTTTTTT. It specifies CVIERGGTGELFF.

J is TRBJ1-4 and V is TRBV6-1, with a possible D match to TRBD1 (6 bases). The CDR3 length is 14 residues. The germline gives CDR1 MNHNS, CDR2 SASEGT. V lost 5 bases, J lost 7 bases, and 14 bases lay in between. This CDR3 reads CASSSRGPGEKLFF. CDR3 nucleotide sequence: TGTGCCAGCAGTAGCCGGGGGCCCGGTGAAAAACTGTTTTTT.

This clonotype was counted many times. CDR3 coding DNA: TGTGCCAGCAGCTTAGAGGGTCAGGGCCCCCCTCTCTCTGGGGCCAACGTCCTGACTTTC. Its protein product is CASSLEGQGPPLSGANVLTF. This sequence joins TRBV7-8 and TRBJ2-6; the D gene is possibly TRBD1 (5 bases). V lost 1 base and J lost 0, with 19 bases in between. The CDR3 is 20 residues long. The germline V gene encodes CDR1 SGHVS and CDR2 FQNEAQ.

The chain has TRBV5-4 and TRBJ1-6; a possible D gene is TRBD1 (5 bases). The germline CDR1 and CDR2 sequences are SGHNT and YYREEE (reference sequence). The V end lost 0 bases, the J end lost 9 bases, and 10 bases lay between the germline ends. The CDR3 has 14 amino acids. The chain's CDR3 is CASSLDRTSSPLHF. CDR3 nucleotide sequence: TGTGCCAGCAGCTTGGACAGGACGAGTTCACCCCTCCACTTT.

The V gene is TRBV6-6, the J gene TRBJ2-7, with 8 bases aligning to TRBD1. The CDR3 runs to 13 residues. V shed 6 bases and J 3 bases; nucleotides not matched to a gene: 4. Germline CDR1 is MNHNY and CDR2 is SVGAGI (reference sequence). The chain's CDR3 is CASRQGGYYEQYF. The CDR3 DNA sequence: TGTGCCAGCAGACAGGGGGGATACTACGAGCAGTACTTC.

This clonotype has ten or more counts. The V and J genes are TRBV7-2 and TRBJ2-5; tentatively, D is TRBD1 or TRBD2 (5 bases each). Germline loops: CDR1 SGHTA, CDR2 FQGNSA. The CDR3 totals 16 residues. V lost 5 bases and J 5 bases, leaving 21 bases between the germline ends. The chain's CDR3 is CASSIPGLSVQETQYF. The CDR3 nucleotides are TGTGCCAGCAGCATCCCGGGGCTCAGCGTGCAGGAGACCCAGTACTTC. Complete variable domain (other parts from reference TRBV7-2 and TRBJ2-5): GAGVSQSPSNKVTEKGKDVELRCDPISGHTALYWYRQSLGQGLEFLIYFQGNSAPDKSGLPSDRFSAERTGGSVSTLTIQRTQQEDSAVYLCASSIPGLSVQETQYFGPGTRLLVL.

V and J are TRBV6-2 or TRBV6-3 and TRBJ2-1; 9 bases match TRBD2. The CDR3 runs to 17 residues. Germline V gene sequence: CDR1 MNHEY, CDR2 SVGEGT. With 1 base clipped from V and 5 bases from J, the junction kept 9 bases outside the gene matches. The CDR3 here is CASSYWSSGVEHNEQFF. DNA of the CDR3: TGTGCCAGCAGTTACTGGTCTAGCGGGGTGGAACACAATGAGCAGTTCTTC.

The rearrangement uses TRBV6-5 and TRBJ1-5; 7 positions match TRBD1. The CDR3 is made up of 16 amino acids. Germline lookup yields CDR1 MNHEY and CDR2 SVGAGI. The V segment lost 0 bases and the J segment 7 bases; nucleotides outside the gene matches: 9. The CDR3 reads CASSYSATGRKQPQHF. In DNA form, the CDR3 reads TGTGCCAGCAGTTACTCGGCGACAGGGCGTAAGCAGCCCCAGCATTTT.

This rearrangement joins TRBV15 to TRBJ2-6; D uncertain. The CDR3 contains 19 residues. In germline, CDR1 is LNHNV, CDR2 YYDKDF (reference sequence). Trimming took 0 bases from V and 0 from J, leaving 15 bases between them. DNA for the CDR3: TGTGCCACCAGCAGAGATCGGCGAATAGGGAACTCTGGGGCCAACGTCCTGACTTTC. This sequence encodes CATSRDRRIGNSGANVLTF. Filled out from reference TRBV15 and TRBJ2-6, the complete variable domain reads DAMVIQNPRYQVTQFGKPVTLSCSQTLNHNVMYWYQQKSSQAPKLLFHYYDKDFNNEADTPDNFQSRRPNTSFCFLDIRSPGLGDTAMYLCATSRDRRIGNSGANVLTFGAGSRLTVL.

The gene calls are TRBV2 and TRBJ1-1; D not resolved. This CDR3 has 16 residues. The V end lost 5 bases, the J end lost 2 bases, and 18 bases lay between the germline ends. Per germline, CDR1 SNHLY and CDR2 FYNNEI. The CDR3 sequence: CASSITRNLANTEAFF. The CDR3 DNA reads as TGTGCCAGCAGTATTACAAGGAATCTCGCTAACACTGAAGCTTTCTTT.

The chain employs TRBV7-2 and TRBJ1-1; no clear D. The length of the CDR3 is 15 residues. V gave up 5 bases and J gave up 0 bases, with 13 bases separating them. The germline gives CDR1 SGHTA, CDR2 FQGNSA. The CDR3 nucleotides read TGTGCCAGCAGCCTTCATGTCGGGTTGAACACTGAAGCTTTCTTT. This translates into CASSLHVGLNTEAFF.

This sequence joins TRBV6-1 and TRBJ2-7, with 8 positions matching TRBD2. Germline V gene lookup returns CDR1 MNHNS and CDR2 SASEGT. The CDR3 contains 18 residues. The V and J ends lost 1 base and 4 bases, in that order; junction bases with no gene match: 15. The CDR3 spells CASSEESIGSGDDYEQYF. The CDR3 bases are TGTGCCAGCAGTGAAGAATCAATCGGTAGCGGGGACGATTACGAGCAGTACTTC.

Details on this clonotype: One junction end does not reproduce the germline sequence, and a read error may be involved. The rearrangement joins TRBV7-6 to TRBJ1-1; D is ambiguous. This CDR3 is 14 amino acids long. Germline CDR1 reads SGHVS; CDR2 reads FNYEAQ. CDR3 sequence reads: CVSSFILTNTEAFF. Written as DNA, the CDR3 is TGTGTCAGCAGCTTTATTTTAACGAACACTGAAGCTTTCTTT.

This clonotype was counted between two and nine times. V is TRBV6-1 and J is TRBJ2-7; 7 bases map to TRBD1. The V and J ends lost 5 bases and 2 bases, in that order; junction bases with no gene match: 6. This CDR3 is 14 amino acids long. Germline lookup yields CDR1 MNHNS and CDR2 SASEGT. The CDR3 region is CASSWTGITYEQYF. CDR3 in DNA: TGTGCCAGCAGTTGGACAGGAATTACCTACGAGCAGTACTTC.

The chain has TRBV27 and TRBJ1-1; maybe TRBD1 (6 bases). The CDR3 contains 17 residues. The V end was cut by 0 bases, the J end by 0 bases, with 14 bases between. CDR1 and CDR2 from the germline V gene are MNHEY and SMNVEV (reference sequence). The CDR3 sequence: CASSLSPWTVMNTEAFF. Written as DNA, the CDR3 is TGTGCCAGCAGTTTATCACCCTGGACAGTCATGAACACTGAAGCTTTCTTT.

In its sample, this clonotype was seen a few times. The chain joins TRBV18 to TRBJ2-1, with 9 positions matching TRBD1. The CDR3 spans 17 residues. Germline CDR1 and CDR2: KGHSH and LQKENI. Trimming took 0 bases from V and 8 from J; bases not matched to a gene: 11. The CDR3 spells CASSPPIGQGLGDEQFF. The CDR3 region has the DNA TGTGCCAGCTCACCACCAATCGGACAGGGGCTTGGGGATGAGCAGTTCTTC.